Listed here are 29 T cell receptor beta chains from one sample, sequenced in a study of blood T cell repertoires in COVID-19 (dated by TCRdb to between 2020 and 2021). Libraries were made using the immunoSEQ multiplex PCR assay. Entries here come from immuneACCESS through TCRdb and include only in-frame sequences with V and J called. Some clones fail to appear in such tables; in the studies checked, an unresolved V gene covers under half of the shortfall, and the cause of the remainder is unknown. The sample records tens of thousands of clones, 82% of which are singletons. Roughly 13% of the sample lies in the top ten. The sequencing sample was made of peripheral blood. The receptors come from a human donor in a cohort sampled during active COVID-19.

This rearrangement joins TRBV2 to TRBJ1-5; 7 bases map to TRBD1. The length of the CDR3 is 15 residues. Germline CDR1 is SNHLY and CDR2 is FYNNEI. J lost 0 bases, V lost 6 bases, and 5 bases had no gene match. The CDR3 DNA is TGTGCCAGCAGCCGGGGACAGCCTAGCAATCAGCCCCAGCATTTT. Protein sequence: CASSRGQPSNQPQHF.

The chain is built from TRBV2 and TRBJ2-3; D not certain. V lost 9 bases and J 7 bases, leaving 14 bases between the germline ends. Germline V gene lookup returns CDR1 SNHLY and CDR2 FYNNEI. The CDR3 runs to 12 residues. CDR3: CASGASWHTQYF. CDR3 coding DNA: TGTGCCAGTGGTGCCAGTTGGCATACGCAGTATTTT.

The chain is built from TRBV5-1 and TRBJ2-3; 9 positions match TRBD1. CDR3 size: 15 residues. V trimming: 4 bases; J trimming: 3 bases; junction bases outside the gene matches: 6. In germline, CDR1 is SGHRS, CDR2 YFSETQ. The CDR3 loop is CASSHGDRDTDTQYF. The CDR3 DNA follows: TGCGCCAGCAGCCACGGGGACAGGGATACAGATACGCAGTATTTT.

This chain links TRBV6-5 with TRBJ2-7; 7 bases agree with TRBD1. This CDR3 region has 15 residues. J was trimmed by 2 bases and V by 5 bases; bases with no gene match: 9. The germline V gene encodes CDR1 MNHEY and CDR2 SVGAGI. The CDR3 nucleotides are TGTGCCAGCAGTACTCGGGACAGCCAGGCCTACGAGCAGTACGTC. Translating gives CASSTRDSQAYEQYV.

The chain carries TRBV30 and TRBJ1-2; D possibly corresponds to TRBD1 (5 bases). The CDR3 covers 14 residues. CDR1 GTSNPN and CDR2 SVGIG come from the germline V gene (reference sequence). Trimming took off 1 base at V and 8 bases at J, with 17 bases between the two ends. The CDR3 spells CAWSGGTGGIGYTF. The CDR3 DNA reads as TGTGCCTGGAGTGGAGGGACCGGGGGAATCGGCTACACCTTC.

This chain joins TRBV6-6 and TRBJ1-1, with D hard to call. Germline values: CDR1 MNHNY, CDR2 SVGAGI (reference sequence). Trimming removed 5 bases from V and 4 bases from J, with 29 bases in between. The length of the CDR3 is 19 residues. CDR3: CASSPMTNSHRGISTEAFF. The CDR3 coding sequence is TGTGCCAGCAGTCCAATGACGAACTCTCACCGGGGTATTAGCACTGAAGCTTTCTTT.

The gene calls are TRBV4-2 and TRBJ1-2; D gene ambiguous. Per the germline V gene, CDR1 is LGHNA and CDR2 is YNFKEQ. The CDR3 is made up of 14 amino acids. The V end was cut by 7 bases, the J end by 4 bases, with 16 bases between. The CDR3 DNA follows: TGTGCCAGCAAGGACTCGGACCGCCCCTATGGCTACACCTTC. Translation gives CASKDSDRPYGYTF.

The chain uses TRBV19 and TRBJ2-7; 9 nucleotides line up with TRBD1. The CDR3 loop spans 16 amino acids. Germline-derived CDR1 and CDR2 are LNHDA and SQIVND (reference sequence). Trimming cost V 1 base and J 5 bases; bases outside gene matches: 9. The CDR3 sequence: CASSIGSGTGFNEQYV. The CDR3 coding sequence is TGTGCCAGTAGTATAGGCTCTGGGACAGGGTTCAACGAGCAGTACGTC.

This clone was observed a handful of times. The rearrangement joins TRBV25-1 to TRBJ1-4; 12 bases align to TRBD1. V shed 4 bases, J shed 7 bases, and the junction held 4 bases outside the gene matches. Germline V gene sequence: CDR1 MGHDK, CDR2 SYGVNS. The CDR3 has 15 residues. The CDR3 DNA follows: TGTGCCAGCAGTGGTTGGGGACAGGGGGCTGAAAAACTGTTTTTT. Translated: CASSGWGQGAEKLFF.

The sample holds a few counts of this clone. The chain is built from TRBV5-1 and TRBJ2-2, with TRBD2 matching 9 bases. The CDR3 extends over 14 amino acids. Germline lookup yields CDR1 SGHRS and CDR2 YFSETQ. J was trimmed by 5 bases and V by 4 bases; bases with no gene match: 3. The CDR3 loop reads CASSGLAGTGELFF. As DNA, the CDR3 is TGCGCCAGCAGCGGGCTAGCGGGGACCGGGGAGCTGTTTTTT.

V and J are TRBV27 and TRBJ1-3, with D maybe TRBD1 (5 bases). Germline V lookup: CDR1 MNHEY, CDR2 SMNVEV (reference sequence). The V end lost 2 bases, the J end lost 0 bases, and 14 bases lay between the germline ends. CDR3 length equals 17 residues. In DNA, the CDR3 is TGTGCCAGCAGTTTAACGGCGGGGGTGGCCTCTGGAAACACCATATATTTT. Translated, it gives CASSLTAGVASGNTIYF.

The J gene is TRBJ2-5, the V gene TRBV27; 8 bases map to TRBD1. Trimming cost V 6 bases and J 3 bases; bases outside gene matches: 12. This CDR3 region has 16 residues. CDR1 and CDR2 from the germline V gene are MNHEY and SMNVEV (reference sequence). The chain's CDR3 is CASSQLRTGRKETQYF. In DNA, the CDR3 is TGTGCCAGCAGCCAACTCCGGACAGGGAGGAAAGAGACCCAGTACTTC.

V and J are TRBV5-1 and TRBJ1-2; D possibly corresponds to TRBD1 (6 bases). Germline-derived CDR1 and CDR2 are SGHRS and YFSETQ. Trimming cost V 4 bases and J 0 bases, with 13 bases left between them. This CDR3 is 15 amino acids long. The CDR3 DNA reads TGCGCCAGCAGCCAGGACAGTACTTCTAACTATGGCTACACCTTC. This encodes CASSQDSTSNYGYTF.

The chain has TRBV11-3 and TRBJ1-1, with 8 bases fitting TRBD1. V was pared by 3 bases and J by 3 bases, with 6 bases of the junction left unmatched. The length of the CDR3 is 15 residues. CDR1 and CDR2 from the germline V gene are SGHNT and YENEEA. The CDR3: CASSLYGTGDTEAFF. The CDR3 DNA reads TGTGCCAGCAGCTTGTACGGGACAGGCGACACTGAAGCTTTCTTT.

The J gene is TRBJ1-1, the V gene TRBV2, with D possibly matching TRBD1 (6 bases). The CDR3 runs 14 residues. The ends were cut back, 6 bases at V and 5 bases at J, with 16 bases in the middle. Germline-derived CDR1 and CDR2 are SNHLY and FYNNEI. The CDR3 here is CASRGNRGATEAFF. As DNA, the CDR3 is TGTGCCAGCAGAGGAAATCGGGGGGCAACTGAAGCTTTCTTT. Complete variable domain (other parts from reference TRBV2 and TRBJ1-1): EPEVTQTPSHQVTQMGQEVILRCVPISNHLYFYWYRQILGQKVEFLVSFYNNEISEKSEIFDDQFSVERPDGSNFTLKIRSTKLEDSAMYFCASRGNRGATEAFFGQGTRLTVV.

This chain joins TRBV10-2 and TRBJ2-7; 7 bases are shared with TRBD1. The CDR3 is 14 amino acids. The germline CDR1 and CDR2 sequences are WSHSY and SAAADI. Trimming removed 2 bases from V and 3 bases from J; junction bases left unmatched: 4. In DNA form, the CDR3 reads TGCGCCAGCAGTGAGACCGGGACAGACTACGAGCAGTACGTC. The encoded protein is CASSETGTDYEQYV.

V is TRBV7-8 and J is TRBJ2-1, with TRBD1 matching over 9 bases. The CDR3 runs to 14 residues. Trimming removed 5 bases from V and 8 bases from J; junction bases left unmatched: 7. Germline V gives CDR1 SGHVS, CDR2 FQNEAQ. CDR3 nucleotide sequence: TGTGCCAGCAGCCCCCGGGACAGGGTCTATGAGCAGTTCTTC. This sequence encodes CASSPRDRVYEQFF.

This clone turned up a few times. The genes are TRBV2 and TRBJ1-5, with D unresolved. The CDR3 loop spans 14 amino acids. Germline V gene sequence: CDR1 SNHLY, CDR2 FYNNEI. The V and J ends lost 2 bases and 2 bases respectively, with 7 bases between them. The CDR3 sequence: CASSEQRGNQPQHF. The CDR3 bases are TGTGCCAGCAGTGAACAGAGGGGCAATCAGCCCCAGCATTTT.

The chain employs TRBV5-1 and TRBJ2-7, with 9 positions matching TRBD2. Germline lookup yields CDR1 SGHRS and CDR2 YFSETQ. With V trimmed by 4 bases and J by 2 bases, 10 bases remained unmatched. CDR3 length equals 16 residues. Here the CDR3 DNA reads TGCGCCAGCAGCCTTGGGCTAGCGGGGTCGACCTACGAGCAGTACTTC. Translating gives CASSLGLAGSTYEQYF.

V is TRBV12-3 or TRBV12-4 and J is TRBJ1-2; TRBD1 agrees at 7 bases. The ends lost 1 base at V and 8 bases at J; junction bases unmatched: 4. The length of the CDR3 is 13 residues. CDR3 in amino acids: CASSLGQGRGYTF. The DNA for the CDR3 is TGTGCCAGCAGTTTAGGACAGGGTCGGGGCTACACCTTC.

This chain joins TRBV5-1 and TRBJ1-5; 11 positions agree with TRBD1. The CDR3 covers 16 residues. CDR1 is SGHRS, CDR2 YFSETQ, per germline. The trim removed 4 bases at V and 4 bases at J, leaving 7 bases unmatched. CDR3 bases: TGCGCCAGCAGCCCGACAGGGACAGGGGGAAATCAGCCCCAGCATTTT. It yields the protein CASSPTGTGGNQPQHF.

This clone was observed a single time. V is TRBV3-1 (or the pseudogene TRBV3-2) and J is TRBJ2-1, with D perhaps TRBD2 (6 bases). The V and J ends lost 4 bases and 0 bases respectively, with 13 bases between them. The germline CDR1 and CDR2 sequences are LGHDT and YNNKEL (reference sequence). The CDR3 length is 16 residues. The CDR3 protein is CASSPGLSVSYNEQFF. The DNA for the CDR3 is TGTGCCAGCAGCCCAGGACTATCCGTCTCCTACAATGAGCAGTTCTTC.

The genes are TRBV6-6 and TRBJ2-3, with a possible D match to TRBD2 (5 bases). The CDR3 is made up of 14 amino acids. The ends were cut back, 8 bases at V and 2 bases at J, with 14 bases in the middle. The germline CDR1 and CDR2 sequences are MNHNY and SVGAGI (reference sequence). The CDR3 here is CASQRTLFTDTQYF. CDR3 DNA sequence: TGTGCCAGCCAGAGGACTCTATTCACAGATACGCAGTATTTT.

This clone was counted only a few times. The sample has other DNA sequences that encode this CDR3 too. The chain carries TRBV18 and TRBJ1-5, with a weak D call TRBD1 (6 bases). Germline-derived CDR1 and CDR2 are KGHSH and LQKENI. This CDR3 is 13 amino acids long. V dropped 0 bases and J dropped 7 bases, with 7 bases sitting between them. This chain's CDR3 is CASSPPQGQPQHF. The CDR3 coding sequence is TGTGCCAGCTCACCACCCCAGGGGCAGCCCCAGCATTTT.

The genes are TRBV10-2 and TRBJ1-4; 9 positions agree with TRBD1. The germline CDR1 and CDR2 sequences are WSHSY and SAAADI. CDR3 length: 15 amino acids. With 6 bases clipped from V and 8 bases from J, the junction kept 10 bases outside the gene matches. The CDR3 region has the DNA TGCGCCAGCAGCCTCGGGACAGGGAACCTAGAAAAACTGTTTTTT. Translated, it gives CASSLGTGNLEKLFF.

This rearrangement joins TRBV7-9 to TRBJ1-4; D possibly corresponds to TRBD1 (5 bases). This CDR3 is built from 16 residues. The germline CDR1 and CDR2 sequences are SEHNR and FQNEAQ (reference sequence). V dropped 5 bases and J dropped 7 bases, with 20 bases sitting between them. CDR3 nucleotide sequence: TGTGCCAGCAGCGTCCAGGGAGGGCCCTTAATTGAAAAACTGTTTTTT. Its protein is CASSVQGGPLIEKLFF.

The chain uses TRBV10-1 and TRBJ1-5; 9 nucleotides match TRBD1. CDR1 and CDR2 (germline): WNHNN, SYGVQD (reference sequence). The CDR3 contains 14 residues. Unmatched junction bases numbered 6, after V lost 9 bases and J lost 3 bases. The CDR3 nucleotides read TGCGCCAGAGGACAGGGGTCCTTCAATCAGCCCCAGCATTTT. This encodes CARGQGSFNQPQHF.

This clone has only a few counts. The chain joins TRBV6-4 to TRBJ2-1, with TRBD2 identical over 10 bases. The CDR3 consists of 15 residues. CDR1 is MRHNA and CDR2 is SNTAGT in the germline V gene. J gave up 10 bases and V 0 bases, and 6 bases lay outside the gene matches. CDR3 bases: TGTGCCAGCAGTGACTCAGCGGGGGGGCATGGGGAGCAGTTCTTC. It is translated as CASSDSAGGHGEQFF.

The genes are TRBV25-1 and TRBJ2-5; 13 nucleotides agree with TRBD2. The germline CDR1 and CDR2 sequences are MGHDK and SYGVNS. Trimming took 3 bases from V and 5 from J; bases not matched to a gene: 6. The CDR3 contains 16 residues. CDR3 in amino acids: CASSDLTSGGAETQYF. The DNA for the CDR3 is TGTGCCAGCAGTGATTTAACTAGCGGGGGGGCGGAGACCCAGTACTTC.